This T cell receptor (beta chain) is from a study of blood T cell repertoires in COVID-19. The overall study: Nucleic acid was either cDNA or gDNA, and it came from T cells, B-cell-depleted T cells, or PBMCs.

CDR1 SGHNT and CDR2 YENEEA come from the germline V gene. Trimming stripped 3 bases from V and 2 bases from J, with 11 bases between. The CDR3 sequence is 14 residues long. In the source study's methods: By means of reference gene primer amplification, nucleated cell counts were estimated. Here immunoSEQ multiplex PCR was the method, and the copy in TCRdb shows in-frame clones only, minus some. That table furnishes V, J and clone size, whereas the DNA furnished D and trimming. The top ten clones hold more than 5% of a sample with 90,000 to 100,000 clones, about nine tenths of them seen once. The sequence came from a man aged 55 to 70 with COVID-19, enrolled during active disease. The source material was peripheral blood. The chain recombines TRBV11-3 with TRBJ2-7, with D tentatively TRBD2 (6 bases). The CDR3: CASSLGREPYEQYF. DNA for the CDR3: TGTGCCAGCAGCTTGGGTCGGGAGCCCTACGAGCAGTACTTC. The full variable domain, its missing parts supplied by reference TRBV11-3 and TRBJ2-7, is EAGVVQSPRYKIIEKKQPVAFWCNPISGHNTLYWYLQNLGQGPELLIRYENEEAVDDSQLPKDRFSAERLKGVDSTLKIQPAELGDSAVYLCASSLGREPYEQYFGPGTRLTVT.